This T cell receptor beta chain stems from a study of cytomegalovirus exposure and HLA in healthy donors (dated by TCRdb to the late 2010s). The study in broad terms: An earlier analysis of 550 to 700 of the donors reported approximately 300 Gb of sequence data and 120 million or so unique TCR beta sequences from some 180 million T cells. Roughly 320 gigabases of sequencing data and approximately 92 million unique TCR sequences made up an early release that covered some 640 HLA-typed donors. The genetic ancestry cluster associated with self-reported Caucasian donors included around 76% of the 300 to 400 genotyped donors. The study was designed to test whether signatures of past pathogen exposure could be identified by cataloging public T cell receptors. The T cell repertoires of 666 subjects were profiled by immunosequencing and related to cytomegalovirus serostatus. A separate validation cohort of 100 to 150 different subjects was used in addition to the 666-subject first cohort. To predict cytomegalovirus infection status, the study combined high-throughput TCR immunosequencing, statistical association of individual TCRs with disease status, and machine learning. In a later analysis, previously published TCR beta repertoires from 666 donors were re-analyzed and high-resolution HLA genotyping was added so that TCR occurrence patterns could be studied. The later analysis used no new phenotypic data to find candidate immune exposures, relying instead on TCR beta sequences and their occurrence across donors. In an earlier analysis of roughly 540 of the donors, high-throughput TCR beta sequencing was used to judge whether each TCR beta V gene segment behaved as functional or pseudogenic. Donor age, sex, ethnicity and CMV serostatus were compiled alongside the repertoire data. In a later genetic analysis, genome-wide SNP genotypes for about 65% of the 666 donors were used, and that subset was treated as a discovery cohort. All discovery cohort repertoires had been generated on a single sequencing platform. Class I and class II HLA loci were covered by the typing at four-digit resolution. The number of typed donors differed by locus: about 620-640 for A, B, C, DRB1 and DQB1; 522 for DQA1; some 610 for DPA1; and about 450 for DPB1. Several DR-DQ haplotypes were handled as single units for association and clustering because linkage in the cohort was strong. On average, around 240,000 unique TCR beta nucleotide sequences were sequenced per donor among some 430 genotyped donors of the cohort, with 15% to 20% of those sequences being non-productive. Broader findings and caveats from the paper: A later analysis associated about 16,000 TCR beta sequences with specific HLA alleles at a false discovery rate of 0.05. Linkage disequilibrium might explain the correlated functional status among segregating V segments, but an unknown experimental factor could not be excluded. The classifier was reported to diagnose cytomegalovirus status with high specificity and sensitivity in both the original cohort and the validation cohort. The authors suggested that the approach could potentially be generalized to other disease states and immunological phenotypes. In a later genetic analysis, a missense DCLRE1C variant was associated with V-gene and J-gene trimming of TCR beta chains, and the association was replicated in an independent cohort. A later genetic analysis reported fewer N-insertions in productive TCRs among donors in an Asian-associated ancestry cluster than the roughly 640-donor mean. A cluster of highly shared sequence variants was judged likely to be a technical artifact of the sequencing pipeline. Three of the identified cytomegalovirus-associated TCR beta chains were confirmed in vitro to be specific for cytomegalovirus antigens. In an earlier analysis of roughly 560 of the donors, most TCR beta V segments were observed in productive rearrangements about 87% or about 30% of the time, broadly matching IMGT annotations. HLA typing was unavailable for some donors at each locus, so association tests used only the typed subset. This cohort had only TCR beta chains sequenced, and the lack of alpha or paired-chain data limited which features could be detected. Because counts were too low, under 20 rarely observed V segments, including chromosome 9 orphons, were left out of the earlier analysis of 500 to 750 of the donors. The study gave a list of over 150 TCR beta chains associated with cytomegalovirus. The only immune exposure information available for the cohort was CMV serostatus. According to a later analysis, most CMV-associated TCR beta chains appeared to be HLA-restricted, and the HLA associations seemed to be driven largely by CMV exposure. Several of the top co-occurrence clusters appeared to be linked to parvovirus B19, influenza, CMV and Epstein-Barr virus, according to a later analysis. Some IMGT-functional V segments, including TRBV6-2 and TRBV6-3, could not be distinguished by the 87-base-pair reads and were therefore excluded. While some public TCRs were present in many individuals, most TCR sequences turned up only very rarely across donors. A further reported finding was that TCR beta sequences accurately predicted the HLA-A and HLA-B alleles for most subjects in the first cohort. Roughly uniform sequencing depth across donors was assumed in presence/absence analyses, although this assumption may not hold. When HLA alleles, especially DR and DQ, strongly co-occurred, attributing TCR associations to individual alleles was difficult. In a later analysis, the rate of TCR association differed among HLA loci, with DRB1 alleles having the most associated TCRs and HLA-C alleles having the fewest. Compared with equally common non-associated chains, HLA-associated TCR beta chains in a later analysis were more clonally expanded and had lower generation probabilities.

The cohort comprised 666 healthy bone marrow donors. At the time of sampling, all cohort members were nominally healthy, though unrecorded immune exposures were likely present. The donor was CMV seronegative and was included in the group of about 400 seronegative cohort members. Every donor gave a peripheral blood sample, and the peripheral blood mononuclear cells from that sample were used for TCR beta sequencing. The Qiagen DNeasy Blood Extraction Kit was used to extract genomic DNA from the blood cell samples. For this clone: It has no known antigen specificity. It has no much larger one-base neighbor in the sample; base qualities were not kept.

The germline V gene (reference sequence) gives CDR1 as MNHEY and CDR2 as SMNVEV. The CDR3 goes from the cysteine to the phenylalanine over 13 residues. The CDR3 DNA has 39 bases and is translated from base 1. V lost 3 bases and J lost 6 bases; the stretch between them is 12 bases long. The method behind the library was the immunoSEQ multiplex PCR assay. A mixture of 60 forward primers for TCR Vbeta segments and 13 reverse primers for TCR Jbeta segments was used in the multiplex PCR. Amplification of the CDR3 region of rearranged TCR beta genes was performed with a multiplex PCR assay on genomic DNA. Amplified TCR beta libraries were sequenced as 87-base-pair reads on the Illumina HiSeq System. Per the source publication's procedure: A later analysis tallied roughly 80 million unique TCR beta chains across the 650 to 750 repertoires, and roughly 11 million of those chains were shared by two or more donors. To remove PCR and sequencing errors, raw reads were error-corrected and collapsed into unique sequences using a nearest-neighbor algorithm that merged closely related sequences. To assign V, D and J gene segments, CDR3 sequences were aligned to IMGT reference sequences. For a sequence to be retained, a match of at least six nucleotides to both a V gene segment and a J gene segment was required. Rearrangements were called productive when the CDR3 lacked stop codons and stayed in frame with V and J; all others were non-productive. CDR3 was defined according to IMGT convention as the region running from the second conserved V-encoded cysteine to the conserved J-encoded phenylalanine. The earlier analysis of approximately 500 of the donors excluded sequences that lacked an unambiguous match to a single V gene segment. In an earlier analysis of around 600 of the donors, V segments were called functional above 56.7% productive rearrangements and were called segregating when the between-donor standard deviation exceeded 5%. A statistical classification framework was built for diagnosing cytomegalovirus status from the catalog of TCR beta chain sequences. V and J gene assignment, in a later analysis, came from comparing TCR nucleotide sequences with IMGT/GENE-DB human TR gene sequences. The TCRdist pipeline was used in a later analysis to assign CDR3 sequences and most-parsimonious VDJ recombination scenarios. In a later analysis, each TCR beta chain was defined by its CDR3 amino acid sequence together with its V-gene family, and reads lacking a unique V-gene family were excluded. In a later analysis, fewer than 600 highly shared, low-generation-probability nucleotide sequences were removed to address suspected cross-contamination and a sequencing artifact. In a later analysis, a clonal expansion index was calculated for each public chain from normalized within-repertoire ranks of inferred template counts. Generation probabilities in a later analysis came from a VDJ recombination model fitted to out-of-frame rearrangements, and those results were checked against IGoR. A later analysis scored TCR-TCR, TCR-HLA and TCR-CMV co-occurrence with hypergeometric tests, applying a repertoire-size bias correction to TCR pairs. A later analysis estimated false discovery rates by permuting HLA or CMV assignments 20 times. In a later analysis, co-occurring TCRs were grouped using DBSCAN, and TCRdist sequence similarity was added for clustering within HLA-allele-positive subsets. Co-occurrence clustering excluded repertoires with fewer than 30,000 or more than 120,000 public chains, plus five with anomalous nucleotide sharing. Sourced from immuneACCESS, this table was stored by TCRdb with only in-frame sequences that have V and J called. A share of the clones is absent; for the studies checked, an unresolved V gene accounts for under half, and the remainder has no known explanation. The V and J calls and the clone size are those of that table, but D and trimming were determined from the DNA. Across this sample there are about 180,000 clones, with 76% seen only once. The ten largest clones represent roughly 1.5% of the sample.

This receptor was obtained from a man aged 18 to 29 in good health and CMV-seronegative. The chain is assembled from TRBV27 and TRBJ2-7; perhaps TRBD1 is the D gene, with 5 bases matching. The sample was PBMCs. This receptor has the CDR3 CASSFDGAGEQYF. The DNA reads TGTGCCAGCAGTTTCGATGGGGCTGGCGAGCAGTACTTC.